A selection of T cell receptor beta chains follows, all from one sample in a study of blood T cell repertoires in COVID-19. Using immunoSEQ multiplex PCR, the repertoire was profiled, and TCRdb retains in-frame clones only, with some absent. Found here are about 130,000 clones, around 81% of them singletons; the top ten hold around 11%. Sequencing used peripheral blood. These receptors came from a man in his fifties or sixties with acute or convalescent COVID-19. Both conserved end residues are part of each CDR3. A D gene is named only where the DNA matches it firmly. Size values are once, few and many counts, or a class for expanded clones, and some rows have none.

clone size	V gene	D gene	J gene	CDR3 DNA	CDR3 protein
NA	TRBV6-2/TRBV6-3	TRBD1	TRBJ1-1	TGTGCCAGCAGCCACGGGACAGGGAGGGTCTTT	CASSHGTGRVF
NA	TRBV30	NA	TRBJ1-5	TGTGCCTGGAGTGGAGGATCGCGCAATCAGCCCCAGCATTTT	CAWSGGSRNQPQHF
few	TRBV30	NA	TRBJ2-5	TGTGCCTGGAGCCGGCGGGGACTTGAGACCCAGTACTTC	CAWSRRGLETQYF
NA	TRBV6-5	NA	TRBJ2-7	TGTGCCAGCACTCCTCCGGGAGCGGAATACGAGCAGTACTTC	CASTPPGAEYEQYF
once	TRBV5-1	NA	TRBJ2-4	TGCGCCAGCAGGAAACAGGGTTCCAAAAACATTCAGTACTTC	CASRKQGSKNIQYF
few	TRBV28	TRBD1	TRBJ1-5	TGTGCCAGCAGTTCCCCGGGACAGGGCGGGCAGCCCCAGCATTTT	CASSSPGQGGQPQHF
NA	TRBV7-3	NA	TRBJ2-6	TGTGCCAGCAGGAGCGGGCCTGGCTCTGGGGCCAACGTCCTGACTTTC	CASRSGPGSGANVLTF
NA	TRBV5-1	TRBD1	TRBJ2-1	TGCGCCAGCAGCTTGACGACAGGGAACATTGAGCAGTTCTTC	CASSLTTGNIEQFF
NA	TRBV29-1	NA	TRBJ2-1	TGCAGCGTTGATTCAAGCAACGCCTACAATGAGCAGTTCTTC	CSVDSSNAYNEQFF
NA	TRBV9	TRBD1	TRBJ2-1	TGTGCCAGCAGCACCAGGGGGCTGTTGGGCAATGAGCAGTTCTTC	CASSTRGLLGNEQFF
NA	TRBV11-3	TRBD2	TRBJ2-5	TGTGCCAGCAGCTCCGGACTAGCGGGAGTGGGGACCCAGTACTTC	CASSSGLAGVGTQYF
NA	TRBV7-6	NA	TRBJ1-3	TGTGCCAGCAGCCCCTCTTACAGCTCTGGAAACACCATATATTTT	CASSPSYSSGNTIYF
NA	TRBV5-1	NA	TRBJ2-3	TGCGCCAGCAGCTTGGCCGGACAGTTGGGGGATACGCAGTATTTT	CASSLAGQLGDTQYF
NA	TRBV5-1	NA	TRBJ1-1	TGCGCCAGCAGCTTCTATGAGCACACTGAAGCTTTCTTT	CASSFYEHTEAFF
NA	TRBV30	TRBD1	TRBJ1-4	TGTGCCTGGGGTACAGGGGGCAATAATGAAAAACTGTTTTTT	CAWGTGGNNEKLFF
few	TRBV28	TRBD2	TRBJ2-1	TGTGCCAGCAGTAGCGGGAGTCGTTTGAATGAGCAGTTCTTC	CASSSGSRLNEQFF
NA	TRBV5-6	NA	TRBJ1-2	TGTGCCAGCAGCTTGGGGGGCGATGAGTGGGATGGCTACACCTTC	CASSLGGDEWDGYTF